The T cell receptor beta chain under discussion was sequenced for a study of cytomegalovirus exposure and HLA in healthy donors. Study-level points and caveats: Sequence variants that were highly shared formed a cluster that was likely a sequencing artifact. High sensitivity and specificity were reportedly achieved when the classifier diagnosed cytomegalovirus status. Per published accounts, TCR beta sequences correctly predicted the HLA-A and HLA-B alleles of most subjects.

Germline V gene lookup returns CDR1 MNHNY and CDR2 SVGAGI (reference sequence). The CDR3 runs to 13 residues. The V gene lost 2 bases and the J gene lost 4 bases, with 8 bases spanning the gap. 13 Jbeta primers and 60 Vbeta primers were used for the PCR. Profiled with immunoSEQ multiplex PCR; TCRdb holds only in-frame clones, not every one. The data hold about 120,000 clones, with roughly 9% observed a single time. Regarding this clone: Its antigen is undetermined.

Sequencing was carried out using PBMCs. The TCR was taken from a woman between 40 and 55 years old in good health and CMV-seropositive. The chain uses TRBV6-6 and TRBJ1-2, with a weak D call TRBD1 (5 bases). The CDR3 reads CASSYGQAYGYTF. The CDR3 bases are TGTGCCAGCAGTTACGGACAAGCCTATGGCTACACCTTC.